The 30 T cell receptor beta chains below all came from one sample that was sequenced in a study of T cells after posttransplantation cyclophosphamide (dated by TCRdb to about 2016). Per the publication, the treatment or condition label means: high-dose cyclophosphamide on days +3 and +4 as single-agent GVHD prophylaxis. For conditioning, the PTCy patients got busulfan and fludarabine, then a related or unrelated marrow graft, followed by cyclophosphamide on days +3 and +4. Receptor libraries were prepared by the immunoSEQ multiplex PCR assay. Entries here come from immuneACCESS through TCRdb and include only in-frame sequences with V and J called. Some clones fail to appear in such tables; in the studies checked, an unresolved V gene covers under half of the shortfall, and the cause of the remainder is unknown. This sample is represented by 5,000 to 5,500 clones, with no singletons among them. The ten largest clonotypes hold 16% of the sample.

The specimen was PBMCs, collected after allogeneic stem cell transplant with posttransplant cyclophosphamide. All receptors come from a female patient between 30 and 39 years old who received an allogeneic stem cell transplant from an unrelated donor, was CMV-positive, and had acute and chronic GVHD. Some T cells seen after a transplant may have their origin in the graft donor.

This clone was seen a handful of times. The gene calls are TRBV6-1 and TRBJ1-5; the D is unclear. The CDR3 has 15 amino acids. The germline V and J ends were trimmed by 5 bases and 2 bases, with 13 bases remaining between them. Germline-derived CDR1 and CDR2 are MNHNS and SASEGT. This CDR3 is CASSPWEVGNQPQHF. The CDR3 nucleotides read TGTGCCAGCAGTCCGTGGGAGGTTGGCAATCAGCCCCAGCATTTT.

This clone is labeled medium-sized (0.01 to 0.1%). The V gene is TRBV5-1, the J gene TRBJ1-1; possible D gene TRBD1, 6 bases. V dropped 7 bases and J dropped 0 bases, with 10 bases sitting between them. Per the germline V gene, CDR1 is SGHRS and CDR2 is YFSETQ. This CDR3 is built from 13 residues. The CDR3 spells CASRTGLNTEAFF. For the CDR3, the DNA is TGCGCCAGCCGTACAGGGCTGAACACTGAAGCTTTCTTT.

Many counts were recorded for this clone. The rearrangement links TRBV7-9 to TRBJ2-7, with 8 bases lining up with TRBD2. J lost 3 bases, V lost 2 bases, and 9 bases had no gene match. Germline values: CDR1 SEHNR, CDR2 FQNEAQ (reference sequence). The CDR3 is 16 amino acids. The CDR3 nucleotides are TGTGCCAGCAGCTTATATATAACTAGCGGAAACTACGAGCAGTACTTC. Encoded protein: CASSLYITSGNYEQYF.

This clone was detected many times. The CDR3 region has the DNA TGCGCCAGCAGCCCCGGACAGGGGGAAGGCTATGGCTACACCTTC. It is translated as CASSPGQGEGYGYTF. The chain uses TRBV4-1 and TRBJ1-2; 10 bases match TRBD1. V dropped 4 bases and J dropped 4; count of bases not matched to a gene: 6. CDR1 MGHRA and CDR2 YSYEKL come from the germline V gene. There are 15 residues in the CDR3.

There are many counts of this clone. V and J are TRBV2 and TRBJ1-4, with D maybe TRBD1 (6 bases). Germline V lookup: CDR1 SNHLY, CDR2 FYNNEI. This CDR3 contains 15 residues. Trimming took off 7 bases at V and 0 bases at J, with 12 bases between the two ends. The CDR3 loop is CASNWGLSTNEKLFF. CDR3 bases: TGTGCCAGCAATTGGGGGCTCTCAACTAATGAAAAACTGTTTTTT.

This clone has a count of ten or more. V gene TRBV6-5 combines with J gene TRBJ1-5; possible D gene TRBD1, 5 bases. The V end lost 8 bases, the J end lost 2 bases, and 10 bases lay between the germline ends. Germline CDR1 is MNHEY and CDR2 is SVGAGI. CDR3 length: 13 amino acids. The CDR3 spells CASRRDGNQPQHF. In DNA form, the CDR3 reads TGTGCCAGCCGGCGGGACGGCAATCAGCCCCAGCATTTT.

This clone was recorded many times. This chain connects TRBV9 to TRBJ2-7; D may be TRBD2 (5 bases). Trimming took off 3 bases at V and 0 bases at J, with 7 bases between the two ends. CDR3 length equals 13 residues. Looked up from germline, CDR1 is SGDLS and CDR2 is YYNGEE. This CDR3 reads CASSDRDSYEQYF. CDR3 bases: TGTGCCAGCAGCGACCGGGACTCCTACGAGCAGTACTTC.

There are many counts of this clone. This rearrangement joins TRBV6-1 to TRBJ1-5; TRBD1 matches 8 bases. CDR1 is MNHNS, CDR2 SASEGT, per germline. CDR3 length: 14 amino acids. With 5 bases clipped from V and 2 bases from J, the junction kept 2 bases outside the gene matches. The CDR3 reads CASSSTGGNQPQHF. As DNA, the CDR3 is TGTGCCAGCAGTTCGACAGGGGGCAATCAGCCCCAGCATTTT.

In this sample, this clone turned up many times. The J gene is TRBJ2-7, the V gene TRBV11-2; D is possibly TRBD1 (6 bases). V was cut by 4 bases and J by 0 bases, with 13 bases left in between. The germline CDR1 and CDR2 sequences are SGHAT and FQNNGV. The CDR3 has 15 residues. The CDR3 spells CASSSWDKSSYEQYF. CDR3 bases: TGTGCCAGCAGCTCCTGGGACAAAAGCTCCTACGAGCAGTACTTC.

The table lists this clone with many counts. The chain recombines TRBV4-1 with TRBJ2-6; possibly TRBD2 for D (5 bases). Germline lookup yields CDR1 MGHRA and CDR2 YSYEKL. V was cut by 0 bases and J by 0 bases, with 12 bases left in between. There are 18 residues in the CDR3. CDR3 region: CASSQDPRGSSGANVLTF. CDR3 nucleotides: TGCGCCAGCAGCCAAGATCCACGGGGTTCCTCTGGGGCCAACGTCCTGACTTTC.

This clone was found many times. This chain connects TRBV7-7 to TRBJ2-2, with 7 nucleotides matching TRBD2. Germline assignment: CDR1 SSHAT and CDR2 FNYEAQ (reference sequence). The CDR3 loop spans 15 amino acids. The chain's CDR3 is CASGGSSPGTGELFF. The CDR3 DNA sequence: TGTGCTAGCGGCGGGAGCTCCCCGGGCACCGGGGAGCTGTTTTTT.

This clone was seen ten or more times. V and J are TRBV18 and TRBJ2-1; 11 positions agree with TRBD2. The length of the CDR3 is 15 residues. Germline trimming cut 0 bases from V and 9 bases from J; bases unmatched to any gene: 4. CDR1 is KGHSH, CDR2 LQKENI, per germline. In DNA form, the CDR3 reads TGTGCCAGCTCACCACCTAGCGGGAGGGATGGTGAGCAGTTCTTC. This sequence encodes CASSPPSGRDGEQFF.

There are many counts of this clone. This chain connects TRBV10-3 to TRBJ2-2; 13 bases map to TRBD2. The CDR3 covers 15 residues. Germline trimming cut 6 bases from V and 5 bases from J; bases unmatched to any gene: 3. From germline, CDR1 is ENHRY and CDR2 SYGVKD. The CDR3 DNA is TGTGCCATCAGGGCGGGACTAGCGGGAACCGGGGAGCTGTTTTTT. It codes for CAIRAGLAGTGELFF.

This clone is categorized as medium-sized. V is TRBV28 and J is TRBJ1-2; a possible D gene is TRBD1 (5 bases). The CDR3 covers 13 residues. The germline V gene encodes CDR1 MDHEN and CDR2 SYDVKM. Deletions cut 2 bases from V and 4 bases from J, with 8 bases between. CDR3 in DNA: TGTGCCAGCAGTTTAGGGACTCCCTATGGCTACACCTTC. Amino acids: CASSLGTPYGYTF.

This clone is medium-sized (0.01 to 0.1%) by share. The genes are TRBV5-4 and TRBJ2-4; perhaps TRBD2 as D (5 bases). Trimming took off 5 bases at V and 9 bases at J, with 18 bases between the two ends. The CDR3 is 14 residues long. The germline V gene encodes CDR1 SGHNT and CDR2 YYREEE (reference sequence). CDR3 in amino acids: CASRDLESSGIQYF. The CDR3 region has the DNA TGTGCCAGCAGGGATCTAGAATCGAGCGGCATTCAGTACTTC.

This clone was counted ten times or more. J is TRBJ2-1 and V is TRBV7-9; 9 bases line up with TRBD1. The CDR3 totals 16 residues. J was trimmed by 8 bases and V by 3 bases; bases with no gene match: 11. Germline-derived CDR1 and CDR2 are SEHNR and FQNEAQ (reference sequence). The CDR3 DNA sequence: TGTGCCAGCAGCTTTGCCCTACAGGGGGCGCATCATGAGCAGTTCTTC. Translating gives CASSFALQGAHHEQFF.

In this sample, this clone turned up many times. V usage is TRBV10-1 and J usage is TRBJ2-7; TRBD2 agrees at 13 bases. This CDR3 contains 15 residues. With 6 bases clipped from V and 7 bases from J, the junction kept 9 bases outside the gene matches. Per germline, CDR1 WNHNN and CDR2 SYGVQD (reference sequence). In nucleotides, the CDR3 is TGCGCCAGCAGCCCAGGACTAGCGGGAGCTCGGGAGCAGTACTTC. Its protein is CASSPGLAGAREQYF.

This clone was detected many times. This chain links TRBV30 with TRBJ1-1, with 8 nucleotides matching TRBD1. The CDR3 totals 14 residues. The germline CDR1 and CDR2 sequences are GTSNPN and SVGIG (reference sequence). Trimming took 2 bases from V and 3 from J; bases not matched to a gene: 5. Here the CDR3 DNA reads TGTGCCTGGAGTCACGACAGGGGCTACACTGAAGCTTTCTTT. This codes for CAWSHDRGYTEAFF. The full variable domain, completed using reference TRBV30 and TRBJ1-1, is SQTIHQWPATLVQPVGSPLSLECTVEGTSNPNLYWYRQAAGRGLQLLFYSVGIGQISSEVPQNLSASRPQDRQFILSSKKLLLSDSGFYLCAWSHDRGYTEAFFGQGTRLTVV.

In its sample, this clone was seen many times. V is TRBV6-1 and J is TRBJ1-2; a weak D match, TRBD1 (5 bases). The CDR3 length is 14 residues. Per germline, CDR1 MNHNS and CDR2 SASEGT. V was pared by 7 bases and J by 4 bases, with 16 bases between. The CDR3 DNA is TGTGCCAGCACCAGGGAGAGGGGAGGCTATGGCTACACCTTC. Protein product: CASTRERGGYGYTF.

This clone was seen ten or more times. V is TRBV5-1 and J is TRBJ2-3, with 10 bases fitting TRBD2. Germline V gene sequence: CDR1 SGHRS, CDR2 YFSETQ. The CDR3 spans 17 residues. With 0 bases clipped from V and 2 bases from J, the junction kept 6 bases outside the gene matches. As DNA, the CDR3 is TGCGCCAGCAGCTTGGCCCCTAGCGGGGGAAACACAGATACGCAGTATTTT. This encodes CASSLAPSGGNTDTQYF.

By share, this clone counts as large (0.1 to 1%). The chain carries TRBV7-2 and TRBJ2-1; 10 bases are shared with TRBD2. Germline assignment: CDR1 SGHTA and CDR2 FQGNSA. The CDR3 length is 16 residues. The V and J ends lost 6 bases and 7 bases, in that order; junction bases with no gene match: 12. DNA for the CDR3: TGTGCCAGCAGTCCTCCCGGGACTAGCGCCTTAAATGAGCAGTTCTTC. It translates to CASSPPGTSALNEQFF.

At least ten counts were recorded for this clone. The gene calls are TRBV10-3 and TRBJ1-4; D is undetermined. V lost 4 bases, J lost 7 bases, and 25 bases lay in between. The CDR3 has 18 residues. Germline V gives CDR1 ENHRY, CDR2 SYGVKD. The CDR3 loop is CAISGGTVNGVIGEKLFF. The CDR3 DNA sequence: TGTGCCATCAGTGGCGGTACGGTGAACGGGGTGATAGGTGAAAAACTGTTTTTT.

This clone was seen at least ten times. V and J are TRBV5-1 and TRBJ1-1; tentatively, D is TRBD1 (5 bases). Per germline, CDR1 SGHRS and CDR2 YFSETQ. V dropped 7 bases and J dropped 3 bases, with 16 bases sitting between them. CDR3 length: 14 amino acids. The CDR3 bases are TGCGCCAGCGCAATAGGGACGGGGGACACTGAAGCTTTCTTT. Translating gives CASAIGTGDTEAFF.

This clone was seen repeatedly, ten times or more. This chain joins TRBV2 and TRBJ1-1; no clear D gene. Trimming left V 7 bases short and J 11 bases short, with 14 bases between. Germline CDR1 reads SNHLY; CDR2 reads FYNNEI. The length of the CDR3 is 11 residues. The CDR3 nucleotides are TGTGCCAGCACCTATCGAACGGAGGCTTTCTTT. This sequence encodes CASTYRTEAFF.

This clone was seen ten or more times. This rearrangement joins TRBV5-4 to TRBJ1-2, with 10 bases identical to TRBD1. CDR1 is SGHNT and CDR2 is YYREEE in the germline V gene (reference sequence). V lost 2 bases, J lost 4 bases, and 5 bases stayed unmatched. CDR3 length: 15 residues. As DNA, the CDR3 is TGTGCCAGCAGCTTTGACAGGGGGCAGAGCTATGGCTACACCTTC. Translating gives CASSFDRGQSYGYTF. The variable domain in full, with the rest retrieved from reference TRBV5-4 and TRBJ1-2, is ETGVTQSPTHLIKTRGQQVTLRCSSQSGHNTVSWYQQALGQGPQFIFQYYREEENGRGNFPPRFSGLQFPNYSSELNVNALELDDSALYLCASSFDRGQSYGYTFGSGTRLTVV.

This clone rates as medium-sized. This chain links TRBV2 with TRBJ2-5; no clear D. In germline, CDR1 is SNHLY, CDR2 FYNNEI. V lost 4 bases and J 0 bases, leaving 3 bases between the germline ends. This CDR3 contains 12 residues. CDR3 protein: CASSGDQETQYF. In DNA form, the CDR3 reads TGTGCCAGCAGTGGAGACCAAGAGACCCAGTACTTC.

This clone was picked up many times. V usage is TRBV30 and J usage is TRBJ1-3, with D perhaps TRBD1 (6 bases). CDR3 length: 15 amino acids. The V and J ends lost 3 bases and 8 bases respectively, with 20 bases between them. CDR1 and CDR2 (germline): GTSNPN, SVGIG (reference sequence). The CDR3 nucleotides are TGTGCCTGGAGCGGGGGGACATTCTTAGGGGACACCATATATTTT. Its protein product is CAWSGGTFLGDTIYF.

The chain links TRBV25-1 to TRBJ2-7, with 10 bases matching TRBD1. The CDR3 length is 15 residues. CDR1 is MGHDK and CDR2 is SYGVNS in the germline V gene. V lost 3 bases, J lost 1 base, and 3 bases stayed unmatched. CDR3 nucleotide sequence: TGTGCCAGCAGTGATTGGACAGGGGGGTCCTACGAGCAGTACTTC. It codes for CASSDWTGGSYEQYF.

This clone is labeled as medium-sized. The chain couples TRBV5-5 to TRBJ1-2; TRBD1 might be the D (6 bases). The CDR3 sequence is 15 residues long. Germline V gene lookup returns CDR1 SGHKS and CDR2 YYEKEE (reference sequence). Trimming shortened V by 0 bases and J by 0 bases, and 9 bases separated the two germline ends. The CDR3 spells CASSLGRTANYGYTF. CDR3 DNA sequence: TGTGCCAGCAGCTTGGGGAGGACAGCTAACTATGGCTACACCTTC. Drawing the rest from reference TRBV5-5 and TRBJ1-2, the complete variable domain is DAGVTQSPTHLIKTRGQQVTLRCSPISGHKSVSWYQQVLGQGPQFIFQYYEKEERGRGNFPDRFSARQFPNYSSELNVNALLLGDSALYLCASSLGRTANYGYTFGSGTRLTVV.

This clone occurred many times. The chain links TRBV9 to TRBJ1-3; possibly TRBD1 for D (5 bases). The CDR3 contains 16 residues. V was pared by 0 bases and J by 0 bases, with 10 bases between. The germline V gene encodes CDR1 SGDLS and CDR2 YYNGEE. CDR3 coding DNA: TGTGCCAGCAGCGTAGCAGGGTTTCACTCTGGAAACACCATATATTTT. Translation gives CASSVAGFHSGNTIYF.